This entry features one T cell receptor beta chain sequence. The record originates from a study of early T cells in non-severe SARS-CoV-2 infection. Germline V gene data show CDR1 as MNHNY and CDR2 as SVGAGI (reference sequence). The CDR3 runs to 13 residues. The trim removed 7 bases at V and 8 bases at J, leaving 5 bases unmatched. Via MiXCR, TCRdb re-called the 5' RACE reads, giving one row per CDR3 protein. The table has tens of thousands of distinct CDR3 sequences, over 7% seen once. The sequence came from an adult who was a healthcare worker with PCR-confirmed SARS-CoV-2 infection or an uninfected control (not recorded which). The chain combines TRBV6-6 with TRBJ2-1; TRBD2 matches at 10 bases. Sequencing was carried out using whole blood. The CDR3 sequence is CASKPSGGYEQFF. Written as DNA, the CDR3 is TGTGCCAGCAAGCCTAGCGGGGGCTATGAGCAGTTCTTC.